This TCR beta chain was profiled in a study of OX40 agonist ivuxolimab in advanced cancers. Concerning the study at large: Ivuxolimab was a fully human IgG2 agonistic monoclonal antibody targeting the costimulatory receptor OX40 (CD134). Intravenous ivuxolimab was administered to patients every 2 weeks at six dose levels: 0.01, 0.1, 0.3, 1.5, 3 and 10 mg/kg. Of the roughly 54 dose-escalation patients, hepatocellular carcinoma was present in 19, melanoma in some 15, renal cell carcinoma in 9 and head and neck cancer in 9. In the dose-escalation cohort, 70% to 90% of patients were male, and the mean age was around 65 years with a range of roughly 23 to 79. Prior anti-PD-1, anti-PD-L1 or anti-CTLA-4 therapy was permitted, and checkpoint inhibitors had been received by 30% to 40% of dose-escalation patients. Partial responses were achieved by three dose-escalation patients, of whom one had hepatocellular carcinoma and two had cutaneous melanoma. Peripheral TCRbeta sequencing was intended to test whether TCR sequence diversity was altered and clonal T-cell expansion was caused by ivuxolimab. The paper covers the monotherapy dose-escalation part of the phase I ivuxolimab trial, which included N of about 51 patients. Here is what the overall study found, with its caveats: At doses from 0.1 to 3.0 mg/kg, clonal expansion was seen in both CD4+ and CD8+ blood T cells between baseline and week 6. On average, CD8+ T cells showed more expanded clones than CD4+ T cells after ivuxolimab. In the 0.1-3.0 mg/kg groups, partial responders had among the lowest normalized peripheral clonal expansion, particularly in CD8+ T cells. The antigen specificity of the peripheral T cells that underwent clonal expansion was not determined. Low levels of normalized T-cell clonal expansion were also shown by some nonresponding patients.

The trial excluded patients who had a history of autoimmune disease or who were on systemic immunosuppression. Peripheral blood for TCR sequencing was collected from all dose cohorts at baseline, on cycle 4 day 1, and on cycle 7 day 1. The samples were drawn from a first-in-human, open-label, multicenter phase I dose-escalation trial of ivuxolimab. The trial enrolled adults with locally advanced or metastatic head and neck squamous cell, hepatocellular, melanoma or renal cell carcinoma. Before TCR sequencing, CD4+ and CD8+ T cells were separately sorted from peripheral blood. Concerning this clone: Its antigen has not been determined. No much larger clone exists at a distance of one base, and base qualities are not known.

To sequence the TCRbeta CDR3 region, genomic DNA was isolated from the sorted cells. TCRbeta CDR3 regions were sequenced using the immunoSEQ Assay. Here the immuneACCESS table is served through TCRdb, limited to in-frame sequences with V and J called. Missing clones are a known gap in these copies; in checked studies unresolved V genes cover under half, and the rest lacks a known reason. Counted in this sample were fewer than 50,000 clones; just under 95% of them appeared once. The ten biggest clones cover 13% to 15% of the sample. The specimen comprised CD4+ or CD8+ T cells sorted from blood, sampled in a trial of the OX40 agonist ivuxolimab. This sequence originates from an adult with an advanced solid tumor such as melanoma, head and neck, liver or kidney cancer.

The DNA sequence reads TGTGCCAGCAGTGAAGCGGTCAGCTACGAGCAGTACTTC. This encodes CASSEAVSYEQYF. Here the chain combines TRBV2 and TRBJ2-7; the D gene lacks a confident call. The CDR3 holds 13 amino acids from the cysteine to the phenylalanine. Of the read, only the CDR3 DNA is kept; its 39 bases are in frame from base 1. From a lookup of the germline V gene, CDR1 and CDR2 are SNHLY and FYNNEI. Between the V and J ends, shortened by 0 bases and 3 bases respectively, the junction contains 6 bases.